This TCR beta chain was sequenced for a study of shared clonotypes between healthy human individuals. General study results and limits: Having only a few donors restricted how much genetic and exposure-history diversity was captured.

Assay execution proceeded at the deep level. Genomic DNA of every subset was divided equally among multiple immunoSEQ plates. The method was immunoSEQ multiplex PCR; TCRdb's version includes in-frame clones alone and lacks a portion of them. The sample has 1.4 million or so clones; just under 99% are singletons. V was pared by 5 bases and J by 6 bases, with 8 bases of the junction left unmatched. Germline V CDR1 and CDR2: LNHNV, YYDKDF (reference sequence). The CDR3 has 15 amino acids. As to this clone: Its specificity is not known.

Specimen: naive CD4+ T cells sorted from blood. The subset was: CD45RA+ positively selected. This TCR was recovered from a man aged 30-40 years in good health. The chain joins TRBV15 to TRBJ2-1, with TRBD2 matching 9 bases. The CDR3 bases are TGTGCCACCAGCCAACTCGGGACTAGCCTCAATGAGCAGTTCTTC. Translated, it gives CATSQLGTSLNEQFF.